The 8 T cell receptor beta chains in this list originate from one sample, sequenced in a study of blood T cell repertoires in COVID-19. TCRdb's copy holds only in-frame clones and misses some; the assay was immunoSEQ multiplex PCR. The sample gives about 120,000 clones, roughly 85% of which show up once; roughly 27% is in the top ten. Specimen: peripheral blood. These receptors originate from a woman older than 75 with acute or convalescent COVID-19.

V gene TRBV18 combines with J gene TRBJ1-3, with 7 bases that match TRBD1. The CDR3 totals 16 residues. Looked up from germline, CDR1 is KGHSH and CDR2 is LQKENI. The ends lost 3 bases at V and 0 bases at J; junction bases unmatched: 5. The CDR3 DNA reads TGTGCCAGCTCACCGGGACAGCAAGGCTCTGGAAACACCATATATTTT. Protein product: CASSPGQQGSGNTIYF.

J is TRBJ1-5 and V is TRBV23-1; weak D call: TRBD1 (6 bases). TRBV23-1 is an ORF, and what it does is uncertain. Trimming stripped 2 bases from V and 0 bases from J, with 14 bases between. CDR3 size: 17 residues. CDR3 DNA: TGCGCCAGCAGTCAAACCGGGACACCGTATAGCAATCAGCCCCAGCATTTT. It specifies CASSQTGTPYSNQPQHF.

The J gene is TRBJ1-2, the V gene TRBV23-1; 7 bases map to TRBD1. TRBV23-1 is labeled an ORF, and its function is uncertain. The CDR3 contains 21 residues. V shed 1 base, J shed 0 bases, and the junction held 20 bases outside the gene matches. The CDR3 loop is CASSQWGQRFFGRRTNYGYTF. CDR3 DNA sequence: TGCGCCAGCAGTCAATGGGGACAGAGATTCTTCGGACGGAGAACTAACTATGGCTACACCTTC.

The chain combines TRBV21-1 with TRBJ1-1. TRBV21-1 is a recognized pseudogene. The CDR3 extends over 17 amino acids. The CDR3 nucleotides read TGTGCCAGCAGCAAAATAGGAGGGGCGAATAAGGACACTGAAGCTTTCTTT. This encodes CASSKIGGANKDTEAFF.

This clone occurred once. V and J are TRBV11-2 and TRBJ1-2, with D tentatively TRBD1 (5 bases). CDR1 is SGHAT, CDR2 FQNNGV, per germline. The V end lost 1 base, the J end lost 4 bases, and 10 bases lay between the germline ends. The CDR3 is 14 amino acids. The CDR3 protein is CASSLARVRYGYTF. The CDR3 DNA reads TGTGCCAGCAGCTTAGCCAGGGTACGCTATGGCTACACCTTC.

The chain combines TRBV7-9 with TRBJ2-7; 10 bases line up with TRBD2. Germline V gives CDR1 SEHNR, CDR2 FQNEAQ (reference sequence). Trimming cost V 1 base and J 0 bases; bases outside gene matches: 3. The CDR3 runs 16 residues. The CDR3 is CASSLGIAGGSYEQYF. In DNA form, the CDR3 reads TGTGCCAGCAGCTTAGGGATAGCGGGGGGCTCCTACGAGCAGTACTTC.

The V and J genes are TRBV12-2 and TRBJ2-7; the table's D call, TRBD1, has no DNA check behind it. TRBV12-2 is a known pseudogene. This CDR3 contains 15 residues. The CDR3 DNA follows: TGTGCAAGTCGCGCCGGGACAGGAACCCCCTACGAGCAGTACGTC. Its protein product is CASRAGTGTPYEQYV.

This clone was picked up one time. The chain recombines TRBV19 with TRBJ1-2, with D perhaps matching TRBD1 (5 bases). Germline values: CDR1 LNHDA, CDR2 SQIVND (reference sequence). The CDR3 has 16 residues. Trimming left V 10 bases short and J 7 bases short, with 28 bases between. The CDR3 DNA follows: TGTGCCAAGTGTTACCCACCGGGGGAGGCAGGGACTGGCTACACCTTC. It translates to CAKCYPPGEAGTGYTF. The entire variable domain, with the rest obtained from reference TRBV19 and TRBJ1-2, is as follows: DGGITQSPKYLFRKEGQNVTLSCEQNLNHDAMYWYRQDPGQGLRLIYYSQIVNDFQKGDIAEGYSVSREKKESFPLTVTSAQKNPTAFYLCAKCYPPGEAGTGYTFGSGTRLTVV.